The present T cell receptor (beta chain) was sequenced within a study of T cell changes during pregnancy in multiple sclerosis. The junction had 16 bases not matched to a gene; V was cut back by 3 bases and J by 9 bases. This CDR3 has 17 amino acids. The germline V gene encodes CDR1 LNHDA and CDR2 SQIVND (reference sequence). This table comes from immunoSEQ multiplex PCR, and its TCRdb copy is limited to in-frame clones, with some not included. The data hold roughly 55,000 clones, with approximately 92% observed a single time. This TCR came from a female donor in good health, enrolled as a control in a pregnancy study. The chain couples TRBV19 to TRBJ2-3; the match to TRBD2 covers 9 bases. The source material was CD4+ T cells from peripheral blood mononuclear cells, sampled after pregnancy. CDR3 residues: CASSIVSEAGGRGTQYF. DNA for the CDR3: TGTGCCAGTAGTATTGTTTCCGAGGCGGGGGGGCGAGGGACGCAGTATTTT. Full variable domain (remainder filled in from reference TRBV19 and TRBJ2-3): DGGITQSPKYLFRKEGQNVTLSCEQNLNHDAMYWYRQDPGQGLRLIYYSQIVNDFQKGDIAEGYSVSREKKESFPLTVTSAQKNPTAFYLCASSIVSEAGGRGTQYFGPGTRLTVL.